This T cell receptor (beta chain) was captured in a study of cytomegalovirus exposure and HLA in healthy donors. About this clone itself: Its antigen is unknown.

CDR1 SGHAT and CDR2 FQNNGV come from the germline V gene. V was pared by 5 bases and J by 0 bases, with 14 bases between. The CDR3 consists of 16 residues. Study-wide findings and caveats: Rarity marked most TCR sequences, yet some public TCRs occurred in many donors. An analysis done earlier found most TCR beta V segments productive about 90% or about 30% of the time.

PCR primers comprised 60 Vbeta and 13 Jbeta primers. Measured with immunoSEQ multiplex PCR; TCRdb has only the in-frame clones, and not every one. The data hold about 110,000 clones, with roughly 70% observed a single time. The sequencing sample was made of PBMCs. V is TRBV11-2 and J is TRBJ1-3, with a possible D match to TRBD1 (5 bases). This TCR was recovered from a woman aged 25 to 39 in good health and CMV-seronegative. This chain's CDR3 is CASSLGGTPSGNTIYF. As DNA, the CDR3 is TGTGCCAGCAGCCTTGGAGGGACTCCCTCTGGAAACACCATATATTTT.